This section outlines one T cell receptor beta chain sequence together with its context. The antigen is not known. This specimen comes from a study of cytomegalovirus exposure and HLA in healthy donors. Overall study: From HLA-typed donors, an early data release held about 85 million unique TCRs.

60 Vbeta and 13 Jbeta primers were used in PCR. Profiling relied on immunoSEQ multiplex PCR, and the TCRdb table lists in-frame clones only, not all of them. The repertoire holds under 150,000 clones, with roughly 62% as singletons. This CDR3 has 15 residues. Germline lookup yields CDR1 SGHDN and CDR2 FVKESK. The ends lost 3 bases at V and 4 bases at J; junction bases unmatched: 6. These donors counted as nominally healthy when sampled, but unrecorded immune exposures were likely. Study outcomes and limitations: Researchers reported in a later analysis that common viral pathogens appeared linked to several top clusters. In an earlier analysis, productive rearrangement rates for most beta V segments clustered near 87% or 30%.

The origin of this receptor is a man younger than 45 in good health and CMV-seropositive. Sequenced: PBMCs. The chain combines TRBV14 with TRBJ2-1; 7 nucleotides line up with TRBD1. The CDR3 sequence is CASSHYRGPYNEQFF. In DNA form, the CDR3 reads TGTGCCAGCAGCCATTACAGGGGTCCTTACAATGAGCAGTTCTTC.